The 10 T cell receptor beta chains below come from one sample, sequenced in a study of blood T cell repertoires in COVID-19. Sequenced by immunoSEQ multiplex PCR; TCRdb stores in-frame clones only, minus some. The data hold about 140,000 clones, with 75% to 85% observed a single time. The sample consisted of peripheral blood. These receptors all come from a man between 65 and 85 years old who had recovered from COVID-19.

This chain connects TRBV4-1 to TRBJ1-2, with 9 bases fitting TRBD1. The CDR3 is made up of 15 amino acids. Per germline, CDR1 MGHRA and CDR2 YSYEKL. The trim removed 0 bases at V and 6 bases at J, leaving 5 bases unmatched. The CDR3 region has the DNA TGCGCCAGCAGCCAAGATGTTAGGGACAGGGATGGCTACACCTTC. Protein sequence: CASSQDVRDRDGYTF.

The V gene is TRBV14, the J gene TRBJ2-7; weak D call: TRBD2 (5 bases). The CDR3 covers 15 residues. V shed 3 bases and J shed 0 bases, with 12 bases lying between them. Looked up from germline, CDR1 is SGHDN and CDR2 is FVKESK. CDR3 region: CASSHLSRASYEQYF. The DNA of the CDR3 is TGTGCCAGCAGCCACCTTTCGCGGGCCTCCTACGAGCAGTACTTC.

The chain has TRBV10-2 and TRBJ2-6, with D unclear. The CDR3 loop spans 15 amino acids. The germline V gene encodes CDR1 WSHSY and CDR2 SAAADI. Between the trimmed V and J ends, which lost 2 bases and 0 bases, there was a span of 5 bases. The DNA of the CDR3 is TGCGCCAGCAGTGAGAAGAGCTCTGGGGCCAACGTCCTGACTTTC. Translating gives CASSEKSSGANVLTF.

The genes are TRBV5-4 and TRBJ2-7; 10 bases fit TRBD2. The CDR3 is 15 amino acids. The junction had 7 bases not matched to a gene; V was cut back by 1 base and J by 6 bases. Germline V CDR1 and CDR2: SGHNT, YYREEE (reference sequence). The CDR3 is CASSLITSGNTEQYF. The DNA for the CDR3 is TGTGCCAGCAGCTTGATCACTAGCGGGAACACCGAGCAGTACTTC.

This chain connects TRBV4-1 to TRBJ1-6; TRBD1 agrees at 9 bases. CDR1 is MGHRA and CDR2 is YSYEKL in the germline V gene. The CDR3 is 14 amino acids. Trimming at V came to 7 bases and at J to 8 bases, leaving 6 bases not matched to a gene. CDR3: CASTRGQGDSPLHF. Written as DNA, the CDR3 is TGCGCCAGCACCCGGGGACAGGGAGATTCACCCCTCCACTTT.

This clone was observed a single time. V and J are TRBV27 and TRBJ2-7; 9 positions agree with TRBD2. The CDR3 is 16 residues long. Germline V gene sequence: CDR1 MNHEY, CDR2 SMNVEV (reference sequence). V was pared by 2 bases and J by 3 bases, with 8 bases of the junction left unmatched. CDR3 nucleotides: TGTGCCAGCAGTTTAGGACCTGCGCGGGAGGGCTACGAGCAGTACTTC. Translated: CASSLGPAREGYEQYF.

This clone was detected only a few times. The V and J genes are TRBV9 and TRBJ2-3; a possible D gene is TRBD1 (5 bases). This CDR3 spans 15 amino acids. Germline CDR1 SGDLS, CDR2 YYNGEE. Trimming stripped 0 bases from V and 6 bases from J, with 14 bases between. The CDR3 spells CASSVGQGSADTQYF. In DNA, the CDR3 is TGTGCCAGCAGCGTAGGGCAGGGATCGGCGGATACGCAGTATTTT.

The chain has TRBV5-1 and TRBJ2-7, with D maybe TRBD2 (6 bases). The CDR3 has 15 residues. Germline CDR1 SGHRS, CDR2 YFSETQ. The V gene lost 0 bases and the J gene lost 6 bases, with 16 bases spanning the gap. CDR3 sequence reads: CASSLGHRVGSEQYF. CDR3 coding DNA: TGCGCCAGCAGCTTGGGACATCGGGTCGGGAGCGAGCAGTACTTC.

V is TRBV24-1 and J is TRBJ2-3, with a tentative D call TRBD1 (6 bases). This CDR3 is built from 16 residues. Per germline, CDR1 KGHDR and CDR2 SFDVKD. V lost 4 bases to trimming and J lost 6 bases, with 19 bases between them. The CDR3 DNA follows: TGTGCCACCAGTGACACAACCGAAGGGACAAAGGATACGCAGTATTTT. Translation gives CATSDTTEGTKDTQYF.

This chain connects TRBV4-2 to TRBJ2-7; 10 bases agree with TRBD2. CDR3 length: 16 amino acids. Germline-derived CDR1 and CDR2 are LGHNA and YNFKEQ. The trim removed 1 base at V and 3 bases at J, leaving 6 bases unmatched. Here the CDR3 DNA reads TGTGCCAGCAGCCAAGGGCTAGCGGGGGAGGGCTACGAGCAGTACTTC. Protein product: CASSQGLAGEGYEQYF.